One sample yielded the 3 T cell receptor beta chains listed below, sequenced in a study of blood T cells in healthy people across ages. Sample-barcoded 5' priming and a J-beta primer mix drove a second PCR of about 6 to 12 cycles. TCRdb independently ran MiXCR on the 5' RACE reads; one entry per CDR3 protein. The sample shows over 1,300,000 distinct CDR3 sequences, roughly 64% of them seen only once. Input material: blood. Source of these receptors: a man between 18 and 35 years old in good health.

The count of this clonotype is one. The chain carries TRBV11-2 and TRBJ2-4; TRBD2 matches at 11 bases. TRBJ2-7 matches the DNA end more closely, so the J call is doubtful. Germline CDR1 and CDR2: SGHAT and FQNNGV. The CDR3 extends over 15 amino acids. This chain's CDR3 is CASSRKTSGNYEQYF. The DNA of the CDR3 is TGTGCCAGCAGCCGGAAGACTAGCGGGAATTACGAGCAGTACTTC.

As to this clonotype: The junction shows a germline mismatch at one end, possibly a read error. The gene calls are TRBV15 and TRBJ2-1, with a tentative D call TRBD1 (5 bases). The germline CDR1 and CDR2 sequences are LNHNV and YYDKDF (reference sequence). The CDR3 is 16 residues long. CDR3 residues: CATRSYRFSSYNEQFF. The CDR3 DNA follows: TGTGCCACCCGCAGCTACAGGTTCAGCTCCTACAATGAGCAGTTCTTC.

The chain couples TRBV5-1 to TRBJ2-2; D possibly corresponds to TRBD1 (7 bases). CDR3 length equals 15 residues. Germline V CDR1 and CDR2: SGHRS, YFSETQ. V gave up 2 bases and J gave up 4 bases, with 12 bases separating them. The CDR3 DNA follows: TGCGCCAGCAGCTTTAACCAGGGGGGCACCGGGGAGCTGTTTTTT. This gives the protein CASSFNQGGTGELFF. Full variable domain (outside the CDR3, taken from reference TRBV5-1 and TRBJ2-2): KAGVTQTPRYLIKTRGQQVTLSCSPISGHRSVSWYQQTPGQGLQFLFEYFSETQRNKGNFPGRFSGRQFSNSRSEMNVSTLELGDSALYLCASSFNQGGTGELFFGEGSRLTVL.